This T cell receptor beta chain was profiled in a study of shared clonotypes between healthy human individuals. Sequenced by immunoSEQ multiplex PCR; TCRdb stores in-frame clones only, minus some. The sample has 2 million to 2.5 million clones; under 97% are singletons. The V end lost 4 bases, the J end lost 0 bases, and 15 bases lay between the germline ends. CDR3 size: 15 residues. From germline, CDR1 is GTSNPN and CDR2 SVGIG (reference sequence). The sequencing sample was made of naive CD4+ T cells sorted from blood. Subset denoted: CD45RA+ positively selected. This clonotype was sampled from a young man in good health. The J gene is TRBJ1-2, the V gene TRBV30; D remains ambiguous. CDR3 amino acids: CAWTDPNLANYGYTF. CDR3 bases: TGTGCCTGGACTGACCCTAATTTAGCTAACTATGGCTACACCTTC.